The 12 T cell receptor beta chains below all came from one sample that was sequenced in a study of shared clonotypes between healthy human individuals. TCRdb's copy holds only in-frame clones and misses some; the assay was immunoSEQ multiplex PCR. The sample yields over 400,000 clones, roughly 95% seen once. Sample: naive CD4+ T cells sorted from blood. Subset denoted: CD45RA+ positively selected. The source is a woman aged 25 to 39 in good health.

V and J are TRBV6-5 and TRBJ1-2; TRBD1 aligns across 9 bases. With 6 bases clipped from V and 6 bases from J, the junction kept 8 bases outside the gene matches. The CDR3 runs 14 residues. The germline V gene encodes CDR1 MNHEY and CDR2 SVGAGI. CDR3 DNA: TGTGCCAGCAGCCAACAGGGGACAGGGAATGGCTACACCTTC. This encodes CASSQQGTGNGYTF.

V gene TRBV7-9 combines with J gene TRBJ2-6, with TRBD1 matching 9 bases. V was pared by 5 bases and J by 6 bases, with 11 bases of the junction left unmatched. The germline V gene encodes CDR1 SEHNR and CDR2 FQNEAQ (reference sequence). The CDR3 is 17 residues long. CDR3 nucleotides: TGTGCCAGCAGCATACAGGGGGCTACTCGTGAGGCCAACGTCCTGACTTTC. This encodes CASSIQGATREANVLTF.

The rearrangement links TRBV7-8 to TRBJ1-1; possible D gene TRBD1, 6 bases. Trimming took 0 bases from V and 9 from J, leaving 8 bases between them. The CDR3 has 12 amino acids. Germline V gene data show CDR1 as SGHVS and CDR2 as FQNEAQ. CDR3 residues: CASSLAGAQAFF. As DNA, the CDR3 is TGTGCCAGCAGCTTAGCGGGGGCTCAAGCTTTCTTT.

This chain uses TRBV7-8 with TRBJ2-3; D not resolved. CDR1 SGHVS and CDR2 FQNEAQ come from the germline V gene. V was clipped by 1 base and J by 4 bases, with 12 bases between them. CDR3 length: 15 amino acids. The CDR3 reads CASSLVGLTSDTQYF. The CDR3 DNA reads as TGTGCCAGCAGCTTAGTGGGCCTAACCTCAGATACGCAGTATTTT.

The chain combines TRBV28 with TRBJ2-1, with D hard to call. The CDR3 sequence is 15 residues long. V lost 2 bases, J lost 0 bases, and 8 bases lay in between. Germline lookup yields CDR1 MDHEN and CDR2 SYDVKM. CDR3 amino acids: CASSLRVNSYNEQFF. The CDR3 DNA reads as TGTGCCAGCAGTTTAAGGGTCAACTCCTACAATGAGCAGTTCTTC.

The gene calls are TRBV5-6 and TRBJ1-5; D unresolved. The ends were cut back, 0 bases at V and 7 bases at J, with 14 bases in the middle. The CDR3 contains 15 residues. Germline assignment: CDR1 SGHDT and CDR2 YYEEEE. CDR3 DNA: TGTGCCAGCAGCTTGGCTGGTCCGGGAGGACAGCCCCAGCATTTT. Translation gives CASSLAGPGGQPQHF.

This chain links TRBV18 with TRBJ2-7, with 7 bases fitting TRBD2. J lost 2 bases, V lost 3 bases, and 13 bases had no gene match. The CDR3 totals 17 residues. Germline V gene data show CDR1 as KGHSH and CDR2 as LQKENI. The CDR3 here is CASSPLPTASGTYEQYF. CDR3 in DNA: TGTGCCAGCTCACCCTTACCGACGGCTAGCGGAACCTACGAGCAGTACTTC.

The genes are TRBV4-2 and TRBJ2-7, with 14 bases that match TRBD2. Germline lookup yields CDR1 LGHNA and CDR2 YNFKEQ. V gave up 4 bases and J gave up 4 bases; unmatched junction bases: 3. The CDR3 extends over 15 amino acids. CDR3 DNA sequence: TGTGCCAGCAGCCCCGGGACTAGCGGGAGATACGAGCAGTACTTC. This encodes CASSPGTSGRYEQYF.

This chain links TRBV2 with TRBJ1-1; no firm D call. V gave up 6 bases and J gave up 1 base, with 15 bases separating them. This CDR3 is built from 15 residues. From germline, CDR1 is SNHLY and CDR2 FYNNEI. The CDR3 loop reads CASRAEGAANTEAFF. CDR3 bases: TGTGCCAGCAGGGCGGAGGGTGCGGCGAACACTGAAGCTTTCTTT.

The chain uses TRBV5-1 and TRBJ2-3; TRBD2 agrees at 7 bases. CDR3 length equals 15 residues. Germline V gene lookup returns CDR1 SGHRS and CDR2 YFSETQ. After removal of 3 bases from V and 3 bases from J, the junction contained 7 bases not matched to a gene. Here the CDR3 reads CASSYSSGATDTQYF. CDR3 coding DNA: TGCGCCAGCAGCTACTCAAGCGGGGCGACAGATACGCAGTATTTT.

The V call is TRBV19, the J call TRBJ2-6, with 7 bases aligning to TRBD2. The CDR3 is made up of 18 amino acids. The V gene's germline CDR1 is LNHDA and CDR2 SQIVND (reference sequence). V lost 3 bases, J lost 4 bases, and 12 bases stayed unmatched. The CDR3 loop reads CASSMSAGVVTGANVLTF. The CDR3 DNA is TGTGCCAGTAGTATGTCGGCGGGAGTGGTCACCGGGGCCAACGTCCTGACTTTC.

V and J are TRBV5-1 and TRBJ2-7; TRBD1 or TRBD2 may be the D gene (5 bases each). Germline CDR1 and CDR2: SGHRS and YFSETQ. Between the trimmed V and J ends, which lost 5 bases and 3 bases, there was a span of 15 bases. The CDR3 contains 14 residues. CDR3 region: CASSPLEGSYEQYF. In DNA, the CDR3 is TGCGCCAGCAGTCCTCTAGAGGGGAGCTACGAGCAGTACTTC.